This T cell receptor (beta chain) stems from a study of CD8+CD57+ T cells in acquired aplastic anemia. Study overall: The average for DNA from sorted CD4+ and CD8+ cells was approximately 3.2 ug.

Study results and limitations: Statistical testing detected no significant gap in CD8+ Simpson's diversity between patients and controls. Some 28 CD8+ CDR3 sequences occurred in both the patients and the controls.

As to this clonotype: Its antigen is currently unknown.

Using genomic DNA as the template, TCR beta VDJ and CDR3 profiling was carried out. TCRdb used MiXCR to reprocess the reads, holding one entry per CDR3 protein. The repertoire holds about 470,000 distinct CDR3 sequences, about a third seen once, with roughly 0.8% in the top ten. The sequenced patients had an expansion of CD8+CD57+ cells seen by flow cytometry. Every patient was diagnosed with severe acquired aplastic anemia. This CDR3 region has 14 residues. Per the germline V gene, CDR1 is LNHNV and CDR2 is YYDKDF (reference sequence). V lost 6 bases and J lost 4, with 13 bases in between. What was sequenced was sorted CD4+, CD8+, or CD8+CD57+ T cells (not recorded which) from PBMCs. The clonotype originates from a human donor with aplastic anemia. V is TRBV15 and J is TRBJ1-5; D is perhaps TRBD1 (5 bases). The CDR3 sequence is CATRGWGGNQPQHF. DNA for the CDR3: TGTGCCACCAGAGGATGGGGGGGTAATCAGCCCCAGCATTTT.